A single sample gave rise to the 24 T cell receptor beta chains below, sequenced in a study of regulatory T cells in long-lasting Graves disease. Time point reported: newly diagnosed GD, antithyroid drugs for less than 3 months. Making the TCR library involved RNA that had been extracted from PBMCs. CDR3 regions were amplified by Arm-PCR using iRepertoire HTBI primers to build TCR beta libraries. TCRdb used MiXCR to reprocess the multiplex PCR reads, holding one entry per CDR3 protein. The top ten hold around 20% of the sample, which has 360,000 or so distinct CDR3 sequences, around 15% seen once. These data are also associated with another study on T cells in Graves' hyperthyroidism and ophthalmopathy.

The sequencing here drew on peripheral blood mononuclear cells (PBMCs), taken at new diagnosis, from a patient treated with antithyroid drugs. Receptor source: a woman aged 18-29 years with Graves disease.

This clonotype was seen only a few times. This chain connects TRBV4-2 to TRBJ2-3; 12 bases are shared with TRBD1. CDR3 length: 16 residues. Trimming at V came to 2 bases and at J to 9 bases, leaving 9 bases not matched to a gene. The germline V gene has CDR1 LGHNA and CDR2 YNFKEQ. The CDR3: CASSQNTGTGGETQYF. The CDR3 nucleotides read TGTGCCAGCAGCCAAAATACCGGGACAGGGGGCGAGACGCAGTATTTT.

In its sample, this clonotype was seen a few times. The chain is built from TRBV6-1 and TRBJ1-5, with 7 bases lining up with TRBD1. The trim removed 5 bases at V and 2 bases at J, leaving 9 bases unmatched. The CDR3 runs 16 residues. Germline loops: CDR1 MNHNS, CDR2 SASEGT. CDR3 protein: CASSLSRDRRNQPQHF. CDR3 DNA: TGTGCCAGCAGTCTGAGCCGGGACAGACGCAATCAGCCCCAGCATTTT.

This clonotype occurred a few times. The genes are TRBV27 and TRBJ2-2, with 13 bases that match TRBD2. The CDR3 totals 14 residues. In germline, CDR1 is MNHEY, CDR2 SMNVEV (reference sequence). The V gene end was trimmed by 7 bases and the J gene end by 8 bases; junction bases not matched to a gene: 4. The CDR3 protein is CASKGLAGKGELFF. CDR3 nucleotides: TGTGCCAGCAAGGGACTAGCGGGGAAGGGGGAGCTGTTTTTT.

The sample holds many counts of this clonotype. The rearrangement joins TRBV10-1 to TRBJ2-3, with D hard to call. The CDR3 extends over 13 amino acids. Germline CDR1 and CDR2: WNHNN and SYGVQD (reference sequence). Trimming took off 10 bases at V and 3 bases at J, with 14 bases between the two ends. This chain's CDR3 is CATPRQRTDTQYF. CDR3 sequence (DNA): TGCGCCACACCTCGGCAGAGAACAGATACGCAGTATTTT.

This clonotype was seen a handful of times. CDR3 sequence: CASSPYRALNTEAFF. The DNA of the CDR3 is TGTGCCAGCAGCCCCTACAGGGCGCTGAACACTGAAGCTTTCTTT. V gene TRBV7-3 combines with J gene TRBJ1-1; possibly TRBD1 for D (6 bases). The CDR3 is 15 residues long. From germline, CDR1 is SGHTA and CDR2 FQGTGA. V was trimmed by 5 bases and J by 0 bases, leaving 13 bases between them.

The sample holds many counts of this clonotype. This chain connects TRBV11-2 to TRBJ2-5; D is perhaps TRBD2 (7 bases). Germline V gene data show CDR1 as SGHAT and CDR2 as FQNNGV. V gave up 5 bases and J gave up 2 bases, with 18 bases separating them. The CDR3 consists of 16 residues. This CDR3 is CASSRGAQGQQETQYF. In DNA form, the CDR3 reads TGTGCCAGCAGCCGGGGGGCTCAAGGACAGCAAGAGACCCAGTACTTC.

J is TRBJ2-3 and V is TRBV5-6; 8 bases fit TRBD2. With 1 base clipped from V and 1 base from J, the junction kept 11 bases outside the gene matches. The V gene's germline CDR1 is SGHDT and CDR2 YYEEEE. This CDR3 is built from 18 residues. DNA for the CDR3: TGTGCCAGCAGCTTGTATATTGAGGCGGGGGGTGGCACAGATACGCAGTATTTT. Translating it yields CASSLYIEAGGGTDTQYF.

This clonotype has at least ten counts. The rearrangement uses TRBV27 and TRBJ2-1, with TRBD2 matching over 8 bases. This CDR3 contains 15 residues. Trimming cost V 3 bases and J 6 bases; bases outside gene matches: 7. In germline, CDR1 is MNHEY, CDR2 SMNVEV (reference sequence). The DNA for the CDR3 is TGTGCCAGCAGTTTTCTCCGGGGGGGCTCCAATGAGCAGTTCTTC. Translated, it gives CASSFLRGGSNEQFF.

This clonotype was detected ten times or more. This rearrangement joins TRBV20-1 to TRBJ2-7; 7 bases are a match to TRBD2. V trimming: 0 bases; J trimming: 0 bases; junction bases outside the gene matches: 5. The CDR3 loop spans 15 amino acids. From germline, CDR1 is DFQATT and CDR2 SNEGSKA (reference sequence). The CDR3 sequence is CSARESGGSSYEQYF. The DNA for the CDR3 is TGCAGTGCTAGAGAGTCGGGCGGGAGCTCCTACGAGCAGTACTTC.

The chain has TRBV9 and TRBJ2-3; 11 nucleotides align to TRBD2. The J segment lost 0 bases and the V segment lost 0 bases, leaving 3 bases of the junction unmatched. CDR3 length: 17 amino acids. From germline, CDR1 is SGDLS and CDR2 YYNGEE. The CDR3 nucleotides read TGTGCCAGCAGCGTAGAAGCTAGCGGGGGGAGCACAGATACGCAGTATTTT. Translated: CASSVEASGGSTDTQYF.

The sample holds many counts of this clonotype. The chain employs TRBV18 and TRBJ2-2; 9 bases are shared with TRBD1. The CDR3 covers 17 residues. Germline-derived CDR1 and CDR2 are KGHSH and LQKENI. Trimming took 3 bases from V and 0 from J; bases not matched to a gene: 5. The DNA of the CDR3 is TGTGCCAGCTCACCGAACAGGGGGCGGGCGAACACCGGGGAGCTGTTTTTT. Its protein product is CASSPNRGRANTGELFF.

This clonotype was counted ten times or more. The CDR3 spells CASTTGGRMNTEAFF. The CDR3 DNA reads TGTGCCAGCACCACAGGGGGACGGATGAACACTGAAGCTTTCTTT. V gene TRBV6-1 combines with J gene TRBJ1-1; 8 nucleotides match TRBD1. CDR3 length: 15 amino acids. Unmatched junction bases numbered 7, after V lost 7 bases and J lost 0 bases. CDR1 MNHNS and CDR2 SASEGT come from the germline V gene.

This clonotype occurred many times. This sequence joins TRBV18 and TRBJ2-5; D possibly corresponds to TRBD2 (6 bases). CDR1 is KGHSH and CDR2 is LQKENI in the germline V gene. Trimming stripped 0 bases from V and 5 bases from J, with 13 bases between. The length of the CDR3 is 15 residues. In DNA, the CDR3 is TGTGCCAGCTCACCACCTCCGGGACTTGGGGAGACCCAGTACTTC. It specifies CASSPPPGLGETQYF.

The V gene is TRBV27, the J gene TRBJ1-2; 7 positions match TRBD1. Germline V gives CDR1 MNHEY, CDR2 SMNVEV (reference sequence). This CDR3 contains 15 residues. The ends lost 5 bases at V and 1 base at J; junction bases unmatched: 7. This chain's CDR3 is CASSNSGQLNYGYTF. The CDR3 DNA reads as TGTGCCAGCAGTAACTCGGGACAGCTTAACTATGGCTACACCTTC.

As regards this clonotype: This may be a read error, as it is one base from a much larger clone. The CDR3 region is CASSLEPVGQGKRNEQFF. The CDR3 nucleotides read TGTGCCAGCAGCTTAGAGCCGGTGGGGCAGGGGAAAAGAAATGAGCAGTTCTTC. This rearrangement joins TRBV11-2 to TRBJ2-1; D is possibly TRBD1 (6 bases). Germline CDR1 SGHAT, CDR2 FQNNGV. The CDR3 length is 18 residues. V lost 0 bases to trimming and J lost 7 bases, with 22 bases between them.

This clonotype has at least ten counts. The rearrangement uses TRBV12-3 or TRBV12-4 and TRBJ2-7; D gene ambiguous. V was clipped by 7 bases and J by 6 bases, with 19 bases between them. The CDR3 is made up of 14 amino acids. CDR3: CASTREGGPSEQYF. Here the CDR3 DNA reads TGTGCCAGCACTAGGGAAGGCGGCCCTTCCGAGCAGTACTTC.

The sample holds many counts of this clonotype. The chain joins TRBV28 to TRBJ2-7; 8 bases align to TRBD1. CDR1 is MDHEN and CDR2 is SYDVKM in the germline V gene. V was pared by 4 bases and J by 4 bases, with 9 bases of the junction left unmatched. The CDR3 loop spans 15 amino acids. CDR3 residues: CASSSTGTGLYEQYF. The CDR3 DNA reads as TGTGCCAGCAGTTCCACCGGGACAGGTCTTTACGAGCAGTACTTC.

The chain links TRBV18 to TRBJ1-2, with no clear D. This CDR3 is 12 amino acids long. The V end was cut by 1 base, the J end by 6 bases, with 6 bases between. The V gene's germline CDR1 is KGHSH and CDR2 LQKENI. DNA of the CDR3: TGTGCCAGCTCACCACTAGCGGATGGCTACACCTTC. It codes for CASSPLADGYTF.

A note on this clonotype: One base separates it from a far larger clone, so it is likely a read error. The rearrangement joins TRBV11-3 to TRBJ2-1; a weak D match, TRBD2 (6 bases). In germline, CDR1 is SGHNT, CDR2 YENEEA. CDR3 size: 13 residues. The CDR3 spells CASSWGTVNERFF. The CDR3 nucleotides read TGTGCCAGCAGCTGGGGGACTGTCAATGAGCGGTTCTTC.

Details on this clonotype: It may be a read error: a sequence one base away is much more abundant. The chain combines TRBV11-2 with TRBJ2-7; the D gene is possibly TRBD2 (6 bases). Germline V gene lookup returns CDR1 SGHAT and CDR2 FQNNGV. The CDR3 spans 15 residues. The CDR3 is CTSSLISASDYEQYF. The CDR3 DNA follows: TGTACCAGCAGCTTAATTTCTGCTAGCGACTACGAGCAGTACTTC.

The sample holds many counts of this clonotype. V and J are TRBV12-3 or TRBV12-4 and TRBJ2-1, with D possibly TRBD2 on 6 matching bases. V was shortened by 0 bases and J by 5 bases, with 23 bases between the two germline ends. This CDR3 is 19 amino acids long. CDR3 amino acids: CASSLAIFQFGGADNEQFF. As DNA, the CDR3 is TGTGCCAGCAGTTTAGCGATTTTTCAGTTCGGGGGAGCGGACAATGAGCAGTTCTTC.

This clonotype was counted a few times. A much larger clone lies one base from this, so it may be a read error. The chain joins TRBV2 to TRBJ2-7; TRBD2 might be the D (7 bases). This CDR3 has 13 amino acids. Germline loops: CDR1 SNHLY, CDR2 FYNNEI. The V and J ends lost 8 bases and 7 bases respectively, with 18 bases between them. This chain's CDR3 is CASLRGGGSEQYF. The CDR3 DNA reads TGTGCCAGCCTCCGGGGAGGGGGGAGTGAGCAGTACTTC.

This clonotype was detected ten times or more. The V and J genes are TRBV5-1 and TRBJ2-1; D is possibly TRBD1 or TRBD2 (7 bases each). Per germline, CDR1 SGHRS and CDR2 YFSETQ. The CDR3 has 17 residues. Trimming stripped 4 bases from V and 6 bases from J, with 23 bases between. CDR3 region: CASSRRRGAGGVNEQFF. The CDR3 DNA reads TGCGCCAGCAGCCGACGGCGTGGGGCAGGGGGGGTCAATGAGCAGTTCTTC.

This clonotype was seen ten or more times. The chain couples TRBV2 to TRBJ2-2; TRBD2 aligns across 11 bases. Looked up from germline, CDR1 is SNHLY and CDR2 is FYNNEI. This CDR3 region has 15 residues. Unmatched junction bases numbered 4, after V lost 6 bases and J lost 4 bases. The CDR3 bases are TGTGCCAGCAGAGTTAGCGGGAGGGGCACCGGGGAGCTGTTTTTT. Amino acid sequence: CASRVSGRGTGELFF.